Following are 30 T cell receptor beta chains from one sample sequenced in a study of cytomegalovirus exposure and HLA in healthy donors. The PCR had 60 Vbeta and 13 Jbeta primers. Generated by immunoSEQ multiplex PCR, the TCRdb table keeps only in-frame clones and is missing some. This table holds some 120,000 clones, around four fifths found once. The specimen was PBMCs. The receptors were gathered from a man aged 25 to 40 in good health and CMV-seronegative.

CDR3 nucleotide sequence: TGTGCCTGGAGCCATTCCCGTGTGTTCGGTGACAATCAGCCCCAGCATTTT. Translated, it gives CAWSHSRVFGDNQPQHF. This chain links TRBV30 with TRBJ1-5; unclear D gene. The CDR3 has 17 residues. V was pared by 3 bases and J by 3 bases, with 21 bases between. The germline CDR1 and CDR2 sequences are GTSNPN and SVGIG (reference sequence).

The DNA of the CDR3 is TGTGCCAGCAGCAGAGCGGGAGGGTCCTCTGGGGCCAACGTCCTGACTTTC. It encodes CASSRAGGSSGANVLTF. This chain joins TRBV9 and TRBJ2-6; 10 positions match TRBD2. Germline values: CDR1 SGDLS, CDR2 YYNGEE. Germline trimming cut 4 bases from V and 0 bases from J; bases unmatched to any gene: 4. This CDR3 is 17 amino acids long.

V is TRBV18 and J is TRBJ2-7, with a weak D call TRBD2 (5 bases). The CDR3 runs to 13 residues. V was clipped by 6 bases and J by 5 bases, with 14 bases between them. Germline V gene data show CDR1 as KGHSH and CDR2 as LQKENI. This CDR3 reads CASSVTGWNEQYF. DNA for the CDR3: TGTGCCAGCTCGGTGACGGGGTGGAACGAGCAGTACTTC.

This clone was detected only a few times. The identical CDR3 is also encoded by other nucleotide sequences in the sample. The chain recombines TRBV28 with TRBJ2-7, with D tentatively TRBD2 (6 bases). V lost 2 bases, J lost 7 bases, and 6 bases lay in between. Germline CDR1 MDHEN, CDR2 SYDVKM. The CDR3 length is 11 residues. The CDR3: CASSLRGEQYF. CDR3 bases: TGTGCCAGCAGTTTACGGGGGGAGCAGTACTTC.

CDR3 residues: CASSLELTGREQYF. The CDR3 nucleotides read TGCGCCAGCAGCTTGGAGTTGACAGGGCGCGAGCAGTACTTC. The chain employs TRBV5-1 and TRBJ2-7, with 7 bases matching TRBD1. Germline CDR1 and CDR2: SGHRS and YFSETQ. The junction had 6 bases not matched to a gene; V was cut back by 0 bases and J by 6 bases. This CDR3 contains 14 residues.

The sample holds one count of this clone. The CDR3 protein is CASSLALGRVGGYTF. CDR3 sequence (DNA): TGTGCCAGCAGCTTAGCGTTAGGGAGGGTTGGTGGCTACACCTTC. The chain links TRBV7-2 to TRBJ1-2, with D hard to call. Germline lookup yields CDR1 SGHTA and CDR2 FQGNSA. Trimming removed 0 bases from V and 7 bases from J, with 15 bases in between. The CDR3 runs to 15 residues.

CDR3 DNA: TGCGCCAGCTCACAGGGGCGATCCGTGAACACTGAAGCTTTCTTT. It is translated as CASSQGRSVNTEAFF. The chain joins TRBV5-1 to TRBJ1-1, with 7 bases fitting TRBD1. The CDR3 spans 15 residues. From germline, CDR1 is SGHRS and CDR2 YFSETQ. With V trimmed by 7 bases and J by 0 bases, 9 bases remained unmatched.

This chain joins TRBV7-3 and TRBJ1-1; TRBD1 aligns across 9 bases. The CDR3 length is 14 residues. In germline, CDR1 is SGHTA, CDR2 FQGTGA. V gave up 5 bases and J gave up 5 bases; unmatched junction bases: 6. CDR3 sequence: CASSPGQGRTEAFF. The CDR3 nucleotides are TGTGCCAGCAGCCCAGGACAGGGGAGAACTGAAGCTTTCTTT.

This sequence joins TRBV10-2 and TRBJ2-3; perhaps TRBD2 as D (6 bases). CDR3 length equals 14 residues. The germline V gene has CDR1 WSHSY and CDR2 SAAADI. V lost 5 bases, J lost 3 bases, and 12 bases lay in between. The CDR3 nucleotides read TGCGCCAGCAGTCCCGGGAGTGCGACAGATACGCAGTATTTT. Protein sequence: CASSPGSATDTQYF.

The rearrangement uses TRBV7-6 and TRBJ1-2, with 7 bases aligning to TRBD1. In germline, CDR1 is SGHVS, CDR2 FNYEAQ. The CDR3 is made up of 13 amino acids. Germline trimming cut 0 bases from V and 6 bases from J; bases unmatched to any gene: 1. CDR3 protein: CASSLAGGHGYTF. CDR3 DNA sequence: TGTGCCAGCAGCTTAGCAGGGGGCCATGGCTACACCTTC.

The genes are TRBV6-5 and TRBJ1-4; 8 bases agree with TRBD1. This CDR3 is 14 amino acids long. CDR1 is MNHEY, CDR2 SVGAGI, per germline. Unmatched junction bases numbered 6, after V lost 4 bases and J lost 8 bases. The CDR3 DNA follows: TGTGCCAGCAGTTCCCGACAGGGGCGGGAAAAACTGTTTTTT. Translation: CASSSRQGREKLFF.

The J gene is TRBJ2-3, the V gene TRBV2, with TRBD2 matching 10 bases. Trimming took 8 bases from V and 3 from J; bases not matched to a gene: 8. The V gene's germline CDR1 is SNHLY and CDR2 FYNNEI. This CDR3 has 15 residues. CDR3 amino acids: CASQRGGLVTDTQYF. In DNA, the CDR3 is TGTGCCAGCCAGCGGGGGGGCCTAGTAACAGATACGCAGTATTTT.

V and J are TRBV9 and TRBJ2-3, with D hard to call. The CDR3 extends over 15 amino acids. The V gene lost 4 bases and the J gene lost 1 base, with 13 bases spanning the gap. The germline CDR1 and CDR2 sequences are SGDLS and YYNGEE. The CDR3 DNA reads TGTGCCAGCAGCCACCCAAACTCCGGCACAGATACGCAGTATTTT. Translated, it gives CASSHPNSGTDTQYF.

This clone was seen once. V is TRBV19 and J is TRBJ1-4; 7 bases agree with TRBD1. Germline V lookup: CDR1 LNHDA, CDR2 SQIVND (reference sequence). The CDR3 length is 14 residues. V lost 4 bases, J lost 8 bases, and 7 bases stayed unmatched. The CDR3 spells CASSRQGLGEKLFF. Here the CDR3 DNA reads TGTGCCAGTAGTAGACAGGGTCTCGGAGAAAAACTGTTTTTT.

The chain has TRBV4-2 and TRBJ1-1, with TRBD1 as a possible D gene (5 bases). This CDR3 has 14 residues. Germline V gene data show CDR1 as LGHNA and CDR2 as YNFKEQ. The ends were cut back, 0 bases at V and 11 bases at J, with 16 bases in the middle. The CDR3 reads CASSQDRRGGWAFF. CDR3 in DNA: TGTGCCAGCAGCCAAGATCGCCGGGGGGGATGGGCTTTCTTT.

This clone has more than one count but fewer than ten. The chain uses TRBV28 and TRBJ2-7, with D tentatively TRBD1 (6 bases). The CDR3 is made up of 14 amino acids. V was trimmed by 4 bases and J by 5 bases, leaving 15 bases between them. Per germline, CDR1 MDHEN and CDR2 SYDVKM. This CDR3 reads CASSSSGDYDEQYF. The CDR3 nucleotides are TGTGCCAGCAGTTCCTCAGGGGATTACGACGAGCAGTACTTC.

This chain's CDR3 is CASSDVRGYNEQFF. DNA for the CDR3: TGTGCCAGCAGTGACGTCCGGGGATACAATGAGCAGTTCTTC. This rearrangement joins TRBV2 to TRBJ2-1; D may be TRBD2 (5 bases). The CDR3 has 14 residues. The germline V gene has CDR1 SNHLY and CDR2 FYNNEI. Trimming removed 3 bases from V and 4 bases from J, with 10 bases in between.

This clone was seen a few times. This chain uses TRBV19 with TRBJ1-5; D remains ambiguous. Looked up from germline, CDR1 is LNHDA and CDR2 is SQIVND (reference sequence). CDR3 length: 14 residues. V was shortened by 4 bases and J by 4 bases, with 11 bases between the two germline ends. CDR3 bases: TGTGCCAGTAGTAATCCGGGAAGTAATCAGCCCCAGCATTTT. As protein: CASSNPGSNQPQHF. Full variable domain (outside the CDR3, taken from reference TRBV19 and TRBJ1-5): DGGITQSPKYLFRKEGQNVTLSCEQNLNHDAMYWYRQDPGQGLRLIYYSQIVNDFQKGDIAEGYSVSREKKESFPLTVTSAQKNPTAFYLCASSNPGSNQPQHFGDGTRLSIL.

This clone has only a few counts. The chain combines TRBV6-5 with TRBJ1-1; perhaps TRBD1 as D (5 bases). V was clipped by 4 bases and J by 0 bases, with 12 bases between them. This CDR3 is built from 15 residues. Germline V gives CDR1 MNHEY, CDR2 SVGAGI. Here the CDR3 DNA reads TGTGCCAGCAGTTCGGGGGTAGGAATGAACACTGAAGCTTTCTTT. Translated, it gives CASSSGVGMNTEAFF.

J is TRBJ1-3 and V is TRBV28, with a possible D match to TRBD1 (6 bases). CDR3 size: 15 residues. From germline, CDR1 is MDHEN and CDR2 SYDVKM. V lost 2 bases and J lost 1, with 9 bases in between. This CDR3 reads CASSLETGSGNTIYF. The CDR3 DNA sequence: TGTGCCAGCAGTTTAGAAACAGGGTCTGGAAACACCATATATTTT.

The V and J genes are TRBV10-3 and TRBJ1-2; 9 nucleotides match TRBD1. There are 13 residues in the CDR3. With 10 bases clipped from V and 4 bases from J, the junction kept 7 bases outside the gene matches. Germline CDR1 reads ENHRY; CDR2 reads SYGVKD. The CDR3 bases are TGTGCCACCGGGACAGGGTCTCTCTATGGCTACACCTTC. It codes for CATGTGSLYGYTF.

This chain joins TRBV18 and TRBJ2-1, with a tentative D call TRBD1 (6 bases). Trimming took 3 bases from V and 9 from J, leaving 18 bases between them. The CDR3 runs to 15 residues. Germline V CDR1 and CDR2: KGHSH, LQKENI. DNA for the CDR3: TGTGCCAGCTCACCCAAGACAGGTCTGGAGACTGAGCAGTTCTTC. Its protein product is CASSPKTGLETEQFF.

The chain employs TRBV2 and TRBJ2-1, with 7 nucleotides matching TRBD2. Germline assignment: CDR1 SNHLY and CDR2 FYNNEI. Germline trimming cut 7 bases from V and 0 bases from J; bases unmatched to any gene: 6. This CDR3 region has 15 residues. This chain's CDR3 is CASTREGSSYNEQFF. The DNA for the CDR3 is TGTGCCAGCACCAGGGAGGGGAGCTCCTACAATGAGCAGTTCTTC.

The chain employs TRBV29-1 and TRBJ2-7; TRBD2 aligns across 9 bases. The germline V gene encodes CDR1 SQVTM and CDR2 ANQGSEA. The CDR3 covers 13 residues. J was trimmed by 7 bases and V by 6 bases; bases with no gene match: 10. In nucleotides, the CDR3 is TGCAGCGTGAAGGGGCGGGGGGGAAGGGAGCAGTACTTC. It translates to CSVKGRGGREQYF.

The chain is built from TRBV7-9 and TRBJ2-5; 15 positions match TRBD2. V was clipped by 4 bases and J by 5 bases; unmatched bases: 11. Germline V gives CDR1 SEHNR, CDR2 FQNEAQ (reference sequence). The CDR3 runs to 18 residues. CDR3 DNA sequence: TGTGCCAGCAGCTACGGACTAGCGGGAGGGCCTTTTGGGGAGACCCAGTACTTC. Its protein is CASSYGLAGGPFGETQYF.

This clone was observed once. V is TRBV5-8 and J is TRBJ2-5; maybe TRBD1 (6 bases). V was clipped by 2 bases and J by 1 base, with 12 bases between them. The CDR3 spans 15 residues. Germline V gives CDR1 SGHTS, CDR2 YDEGEE. For the CDR3, the DNA is TGTGCCAGCAGCTTCGCCAGGGGCCCCCAAGAGACCCAGTACTTC. It translates to CASSFARGPQETQYF.

This chain uses TRBV2 with TRBJ1-3, with 7 bases aligning to TRBD1. Germline CDR1 reads SNHLY; CDR2 reads FYNNEI. The CDR3 is made up of 14 amino acids. V lost 7 bases, J lost 0 bases, and 3 bases stayed unmatched. CDR3 coding DNA: TGTGCCAGCACGGGACAGCTCTCTGGAAACACCATATATTTT. It translates to CASTGQLSGNTIYF.

The chain recombines TRBV19 with TRBJ2-3; possibly TRBD2 for D (6 bases). The V and J ends lost 3 bases and 2 bases respectively, with 9 bases between them. The V gene's germline CDR1 is LNHDA and CDR2 SQIVND (reference sequence). This CDR3 has 14 residues. The CDR3 DNA reads TGTGCCAGTAGTATGGCGGGAACCACAGATACGCAGTATTTT. Encoded protein: CASSMAGTTDTQYF.

This sequence joins TRBV4-3 and TRBJ2-2; 8 bases match TRBD2. Looked up from germline, CDR1 is LGHNA and CDR2 is YSLEER. The CDR3 has 18 residues. The V gene end was trimmed by 0 bases and the J gene end by 4 bases; junction bases not matched to a gene: 10. In nucleotides, the CDR3 is TGCGCCAGCAGCCAAGATCCCGGGGGGGTCTCCACCACCGGGGAGCTGTTTTTT. Its protein is CASSQDPGGVSTTGELFF.

The chain combines TRBV7-2 with TRBJ2-1; TRBD2 matches at 7 bases. With 3 bases clipped from V and 10 bases from J, the junction kept 3 bases outside the gene matches. Looked up from germline, CDR1 is SGHTA and CDR2 is FQGNSA. The CDR3 covers 12 residues. CDR3 bases: TGTGCCAGCAGCTTCGGGGGGTGGGAGCAGTTCTTC. Protein product: CASSFGGWEQFF.